The 5 T cell receptor beta chains given below trace back to one sample, sequenced in a study of blood T cell repertoires in COVID-19. TCRdb's table, derived via immunoSEQ multiplex PCR, lists solely in-frame clones and lacks some. Counted here are 450,000 or so clones, 75% to 90% occurring once; the ten biggest clones make up about 1%. Sequenced: peripheral blood. The receptors come from a man aged 18 to 30 with COVID-19, enrolled during active disease.

V usage is TRBV2 and J usage is TRBJ1-5, with D uncertain. V was cut by 4 bases and J by 6 bases, with 7 bases left in between. Per germline, CDR1 SNHLY and CDR2 FYNNEI. The CDR3 runs 12 residues. The CDR3 here is CASSVRFQPQHF. CDR3 sequence (DNA): TGTGCCAGCAGTGTGAGATTTCAGCCCCAGCATTTT.

The CDR3 loop reads CASSVREETQYF. The CDR3 nucleotides are TGTGCCAGCAGTGTTCGGGAAGAGACCCAGTACTTC. This sequence joins TRBV2 and TRBJ2-5; D is undetermined. The CDR3 covers 12 residues. V lost 4 bases and J 3 bases, leaving 6 bases between the germline ends. Germline assignment: CDR1 SNHLY and CDR2 FYNNEI.

V gene TRBV2 combines with J gene TRBJ2-1; D is possibly TRBD2 (6 bases). This CDR3 is 13 amino acids long. Trimming left V 7 bases short and J 7 bases short, with 14 bases between. Germline-derived CDR1 and CDR2 are SNHLY and FYNNEI. Here the CDR3 DNA reads TGTGCCAGCAATCCCGGGGGAGTGAATGAGCAGTTCTTC. This translates into CASNPGGVNEQFF.

The chain employs TRBV5-1 and TRBJ2-7; no clear D gene. Germline lookup yields CDR1 SGHRS and CDR2 YFSETQ. V lost 3 bases and J lost 1, with 8 bases in between. This CDR3 region has 13 residues. The CDR3 protein is CASSSSQSYEQYF. Written as DNA, the CDR3 is TGCGCCAGCAGCTCCTCACAATCCTACGAGCAGTACTTC.

The chain employs TRBV18 and TRBJ1-3; D gene uncertain. In germline, CDR1 is KGHSH, CDR2 LQKENI. The CDR3 sequence is 15 residues long. The germline V and J ends were trimmed by 3 bases and 0 bases, with 9 bases remaining between them. Here the CDR3 reads CASSPEGLSGNTIYF. The CDR3 nucleotides read TGTGCCAGCTCACCGGAGGGCCTCTCTGGAAACACCATATATTTT.